These 21 T cell receptor beta chains came from one sample sequenced in a study of molecular identifiers for immune sequencing clone quantification. A single record per CDR3 protein comes from TCRdb applying MiXCR to the PCR reads. The data contain about 320,000 distinct CDR3 sequences, over 20% of them singletons. Sequences were obtained from naive CD8+ T cells from blood, with Jurkat cell RNA spiked in. Subset meaning: FACS-sorted CD8+CD4-CCR7+CD45RA+ naive T cells. Receptors originate from a human donor in good health. Some libraries in this study had Jurkat cell RNA spiked in.

This chain joins TRBV27 and TRBJ1-1; D gene ambiguous. The CDR3 consists of 13 residues. The germline V gene has CDR1 MNHEY and CDR2 SMNVEV (reference sequence). V lost 1 base, J lost 2 bases, and 5 bases lay in between. CDR3 region: CASSLFPNTEAFF. The CDR3 DNA follows: TGTGCCAGCAGTTTATTTCCAAACACTGAAGCTTTCTTT.

On this clonotype itself: Sequence at one end of the junction differs from germline and may be a read error. The chain carries TRBV29-1 and TRBJ2-7; no reliable D call. Germline V gene sequence: CDR1 SQVTM, CDR2 ANQGSEA. CDR3 size: 11 residues. The CDR3 DNA reads as TGCAGCGTTGTTGTGGGGTCCGCGCAGTCCTTC. It specifies CSVVVGSAQSF.

The table lists this clonotype with a few counts. DNA of the CDR3: TGTGCCAGCAGTCCGAACCGGGACAGTTCCTACGAGCAGTACTTC. Translation: CASSPNRDSSYEQYF. V is TRBV6-5 and J is TRBJ2-7; the match to TRBD1 covers 7 bases. Unmatched junction bases numbered 8, after V lost 5 bases and J lost 1 base. The CDR3 is made up of 15 amino acids. CDR1 and CDR2 from the germline V gene are MNHEY and SVGAGI.

This clonotype has a handful of counts. This CDR3 is missing its conserved last phenylalanine or tryptophan, likely due to a read error. Written as DNA, the CDR3 is TGCAGCGTTGACCGAACGGCGGGGACAGGGGATGTTGATGAGCAGTTCATC. Amino acids: CSVDRTAGTGDVDEQFI. The chain employs TRBV29-1 and TRBJ2-1; 10 bases line up with TRBD1. The V gene's germline CDR1 is SQVTM and CDR2 ANQGSEA. The CDR3 contains 17 residues. With V trimmed by 3 bases and J by 8 bases, 16 bases remained unmatched.

This clonotype came up many times. The rearrangement joins TRBV2 to TRBJ2-7, with D perhaps matching TRBD2 (5 bases). CDR3 size: 14 residues. Germline CDR1 and CDR2: SNHLY and FYNNEI. V lost 7 bases and J lost 1, with 14 bases in between. CDR3 bases: TGTGCCAGCACCGAGGGCAAAAGGTCCTACGAGCAGTACTTC. Translation gives CASTEGKRSYEQYF.

This clonotype was observed a single time. A much larger clone lies a single base off, so this may be a read error. J is TRBJ2-2 and V is TRBV24-1; 8 nucleotides line up with TRBD1. The junction had 9 bases not matched to a gene; V was cut back by 4 bases and J by 6 bases. CDR1 and CDR2 from the germline V gene are KGHDR and SFDVKD. The CDR3 is 16 residues long. The CDR3 DNA follows: TGTGCCACCAGTGAGGCCGGGACAGGAGACGCCGGGGAGCTGTTTTTT. It yields the protein CATSEAGTGDAGELFF.

The rearrangement uses TRBV20-1 and TRBJ1-4; 7 bases map to TRBD1. V was pared by 0 bases and J by 3 bases, with 10 bases of the junction left unmatched. This CDR3 is built from 17 residues. The germline gives CDR1 DFQATT, CDR2 SNEGSKA (reference sequence). The CDR3 bases are TGCAGTGCTAGAGATCTGACAGGGTTGGCGGCTAATGAAAAACTGTTTTTT. Translation: CSARDLTGLAANEKLFF.

This clonotype has a handful of counts. The J gene is TRBJ2-5, the V gene TRBV12-3 or TRBV12-4, with D perhaps matching TRBD1 (6 bases). Deletions cut 7 bases from V and 0 bases from J, with 12 bases between. The CDR3 runs 14 residues. The CDR3 region is CASKETGHQETQYF. CDR3 nucleotide sequence: TGTGCCAGCAAAGAGACAGGACACCAAGAGACCCAGTACTTC.

This clonotype came up a few times. J is TRBJ1-5 and V is TRBV19; D remains unclear. Trimming removed 7 bases from V and 4 bases from J, with 17 bases in between. Per the germline V gene, CDR1 is LNHDA and CDR2 is SQIVND (reference sequence). The CDR3 runs to 15 residues. CDR3 in amino acids: CASIPDGWGNQPQHF. CDR3 DNA sequence: TGTGCCAGTATTCCGGACGGGTGGGGAAATCAGCCCCAGCATTTT. Combining the CDR3 with reference TRBV19 and TRBJ1-5 gives the whole variable domain DGGITQSPKYLFRKEGQNVTLSCEQNLNHDAMYWYRQDPGQGLRLIYYSQIVNDFQKGDIAEGYSVSREKKESFPLTVTSAQKNPTAFYLCASIPDGWGNQPQHFGDGTRLSIL.

This clonotype was detected many times. This chain connects TRBV4-1 to TRBJ1-5, with D perhaps TRBD1 (5 bases). The CDR3 length is 16 residues. V was cut by 0 bases and J by 6 bases, with 15 bases left in between. CDR1 and CDR2 from the germline V gene are MGHRA and YSYEKL. CDR3 loop: CASSQEAGWLFQPQHF. The CDR3 DNA reads TGCGCCAGCAGCCAAGAGGCAGGGTGGCTCTTTCAGCCCCAGCATTTT.

As concerns this clonotype: Here the CDR3 omits its conserved ending phenylalanine or tryptophan, so a read error is the likely source. The rearrangement joins TRBV7-3 to TRBJ2-1; 15 bases match TRBD2. V trimming: 2 bases; J trimming: 1 base; junction bases outside the gene matches: 6. The CDR3 covers 19 residues. Germline V gene sequence: CDR1 SGHTA, CDR2 FQGTGA. This chain's CDR3 is CASSLVGLAGGMSYNEQFC. CDR3 DNA: TGTGCCAGCAGCTTAGTTGGACTAGCGGGAGGGATGTCCTACAATGAGCAGTTCTGC.

This clonotype was seen many times. This chain links TRBV12-3 or TRBV12-4 with TRBJ2-5, with unresolved D. Trimming removed 8 bases at V and 9 bases at J, with 10 bases between. This CDR3 comprises 10 residues. CDR3 residues: CASGDLAQYF. DNA of the CDR3: TGTGCCAGCGGGGATTTGGCCCAGTACTTC.

This clonotype appeared many times. The chain combines TRBV28 with TRBJ2-3, with TRBD2 matching 8 bases. Unmatched junction bases numbered 4, after V lost 2 bases and J lost 0 bases. The V gene's germline CDR1 is MDHEN and CDR2 SYDVKM. The CDR3 length is 16 residues. CDR3 sequence: CASSLLSGASTDTQYF. CDR3 in DNA: TGTGCCAGCAGTTTACTTAGCGGGGCTAGCACAGATACGCAGTATTTT.

The chain couples TRBV5-6 to TRBJ2-3; 16 nucleotides align to TRBD2. The trim removed 4 bases at V and 7 bases at J, leaving 9 bases unmatched. The V gene's germline CDR1 is SGHDT and CDR2 YYEEEE. This CDR3 contains 17 residues. The DNA of the CDR3 is TGTGCCAGCAGCGGGACTAGCGGGAGGGCCCTCTTGCATACGCAGTATTTT. Amino acid sequence: CASSGTSGRALLHTQYF.

This clonotype has a count of ten or more. The chain combines TRBV6-2 or TRBV6-3 with TRBJ1-5, with D possibly matching TRBD1 (6 bases). Looked up from germline, CDR1 is MNHEY and CDR2 is SVGEGT. The CDR3 runs 15 residues. V dropped 4 bases and J dropped 0 bases, with 10 bases sitting between them. CDR3 nucleotide sequence: TGTGCCAGCAGTTGGGGGGCTTATAGCAATCAGCCCCAGCATTTT. This gives the protein CASSWGAYSNQPQHF.

The gene calls are TRBV7-9 and TRBJ2-7, with TRBD2 matching 12 bases. The germline gives CDR1 SEHNR, CDR2 FQNEAQ (reference sequence). J was trimmed by 4 bases and V by 5 bases; bases with no gene match: 6. The length of the CDR3 is 15 residues. The CDR3 sequence: CASSQQTSGSYEQYF. The CDR3 bases are TGTGCCAGCAGCCAACAGACTAGCGGGAGTTACGAGCAGTACTTC.

This clonotype was detected only a few times. J is TRBJ2-3 and V is TRBV27, with 10 positions matching TRBD1. The CDR3 totals 16 residues. Germline V gene lookup returns CDR1 MNHEY and CDR2 SMNVEV (reference sequence). Trimming took 4 bases from V and 2 from J; bases not matched to a gene: 6. The CDR3 sequence: CASSWGDRGHTDTQYF. DNA of the CDR3: TGTGCCAGCAGTTGGGGCGACAGGGGGCACACAGATACGCAGTATTTT.

About this clonotype: This may stem from a read error, because a much larger clone lies one nucleotide away. The V gene is TRBV6-2 or TRBV6-3, the J gene TRBJ1-5; 8 nucleotides align to TRBD1. Per germline, CDR1 MNHEY and CDR2 SVGEGT. The CDR3 extends over 15 amino acids. The CDR3 nucleotides are TGTGCCAGCGGTTATCGGACAGGGCCCAATCAGCCCCAGCATTTT. Residues: CASGYRTGPNQPQHF.

CDR3 DNA: TGCAGTGCTAGAGTAGTAGGACTAGCATCAGATACGCAGTATTTT. Translation: CSARVVGLASDTQYF. The J gene is TRBJ2-3, the V gene TRBV20-1; 8 bases line up with TRBD2. CDR1 is DFQATT, CDR2 SNEGSKA, per germline (reference sequence). CDR3 length: 15 residues. Trimming removed 1 base from V and 4 bases from J; junction bases left unmatched: 7.

The sample holds many counts of this clonotype. The chain has TRBV12-3 or TRBV12-4 and TRBJ2-1, with 10 bases identical to TRBD2. The length of the CDR3 is 15 residues. V lost 1 base and J lost 14; bases outside the gene matches: 11. The CDR3 DNA follows: TGTGCCAGCAGTTTAGGGACTAGCGGAAGTGGTGTAGAGTTCTTC. It yields the protein CASSLGTSGSGVEFF.

As regards this clonotype: Since a much larger clone is just one base distant, this may be a read error. The J gene is TRBJ2-3, the V gene TRBV7-9; TRBD1 might be the D (5 bases). The length of the CDR3 is 15 residues. Trimming shortened V by 8 bases and J by 0 bases, and 15 bases separated the two germline ends. The V gene's germline CDR1 is SEHNR and CDR2 FQNEAQ (reference sequence). The CDR3 DNA reads TGTGCCAGCTGCATCCCGCAGGGCAGCACAGATACGCAGTATTTT. It encodes CASCIPQGSTDTQYF.